A single sample is the source of the 20 T cell receptor beta chains below, sequenced in a study of patients and donors after allogeneic stem cell transplantation. One entry per CDR3 protein, called by TCRdb with MiXCR from the RT-PCR reads. The repertoire consists of about 200,000 distinct CDR3 sequences, with around two fifths occurring once and the leading ten covering roughly 10%. Sequenced material: blood, either unsorted or a sorted T cell fraction (not recorded which). All receptors come from a human donor who was either an allogeneic HSCT recipient or a stem cell or donor lymphocyte infusion donor (not recorded which). It is not recorded whose cells these are; they may come from a transplant donor.

Note on this clonotype: Just one base apart from a much larger clone, this may be a read error. The chain employs TRBV10-3 and TRBJ1-5; D remains unclear. The germline V and J ends were trimmed by 5 bases and 2 bases, with 13 bases remaining between them. Germline CDR1 reads ENHRY; CDR2 reads SYGVKD. The CDR3 has 15 amino acids. In nucleotides, the CDR3 is TGTGCCATCAGTCCCGGGGTCCATGGCAATCAGCCCCAGCATTTT. This gives the protein CAISPGVHGNQPQHF.

In this sample, this clonotype turned up many times. V is TRBV6-6 and J is TRBJ1-2, with D perhaps TRBD1 (6 bases). The V gene's germline CDR1 is MNHNY and CDR2 SVGAGI (reference sequence). V dropped 5 bases and J dropped 2 bases, with 12 bases sitting between them. The CDR3 is 14 amino acids. CDR3: CASSQGQPNYGYTF. CDR3 nucleotide sequence: TGTGCCAGCAGTCAAGGACAGCCGAACTATGGCTACACCTTC.

The chain recombines TRBV30 with TRBJ2-7, with 9 positions matching TRBD1. This CDR3 comprises 14 residues. CDR1 is GTSNPN and CDR2 is SVGIG in the germline V gene (reference sequence). V shed 8 bases, J shed 5 bases, and the junction held 13 bases outside the gene matches. In DNA, the CDR3 is TGTGCCACCTTAGGACAGGGGTCTCACCACGAGCAGTACTTC. Its translation is CATLGQGSHHEQYF.

V usage is TRBV27 and J usage is TRBJ1-2; unclear D gene. Deletions cut 7 bases from V and 6 bases from J, with 24 bases between. Per germline, CDR1 MNHEY and CDR2 SMNVEV (reference sequence). CDR3 length equals 16 residues. The CDR3 protein is CASTPMGREQWHGYTF. The CDR3 region has the DNA TGTGCCAGCACCCCAATGGGAAGGGAGCAGTGGCATGGCTACACCTTC.

This chain joins TRBV2 and TRBJ2-2; 13 nucleotides agree with TRBD2. Germline-derived CDR1 and CDR2 are SNHLY and FYNNEI. The CDR3 is 18 amino acids. J was trimmed by 1 base and V by 5 bases; bases with no gene match: 7. The chain's CDR3 is CASSRRTSGGRNTGELFF. The DNA for the CDR3 is TGTGCCAGCAGTCGCCGGACTAGCGGGGGCCGGAACACCGGGGAGCTGTTTTTT.

This chain joins TRBV20-1 and TRBJ1-5, with D unclear. This CDR3 has 13 amino acids. The germline gives CDR1 DFQATT, CDR2 SNEGSKA (reference sequence). The V gene lost 0 bases and the J gene lost 7 bases, with 10 bases spanning the gap. CDR3 sequence: CSARDVGSQPQHF. CDR3 DNA sequence: TGCAGTGCTAGAGATGTAGGGAGCCAGCCCCAGCATTTT.

This sequence joins TRBV5-1 and TRBJ2-2; D call uncertain. V was clipped by 0 bases and J by 4 bases, with 10 bases between them. The CDR3 is 15 residues long. Germline loops: CDR1 SGHRS, CDR2 YFSETQ. The CDR3 loop is CASSLGGPVTGELFF. DNA for the CDR3: TGCGCCAGCAGCTTGGGAGGCCCGGTCACCGGGGAGCTGTTTTTT. Filled out from reference TRBV5-1 and TRBJ2-2, the complete variable domain reads KAGVTQTPRYLIKTRGQQVTLSCSPISGHRSVSWYQQTPGQGLQFLFEYFSETQRNKGNFPGRFSGRQFSNSRSEMNVSTLELGDSALYLCASSLGGPVTGELFFGEGSRLTVL.

This clonotype was seen more than once but under ten times. The chain combines TRBV5-1 with TRBJ1-1; D is undetermined. Germline lookup yields CDR1 SGHRS and CDR2 YFSETQ. The CDR3 contains 14 residues. V dropped 0 bases and J dropped 1 base, with 7 bases sitting between them. CDR3 sequence reads: CASSLGEANTEAFF. DNA for the CDR3: TGCGCCAGCAGCTTGGGAGAGGCGAACACTGAAGCTTTCTTT.

This rearrangement joins TRBV9 to TRBJ1-1; D not resolved. The V gene's germline CDR1 is SGDLS and CDR2 YYNGEE. The CDR3 loop spans 14 amino acids. V was trimmed by 4 bases and J by 2 bases, leaving 12 bases between them. DNA for the CDR3: TGTGCCAGCAGCCCGTCCTCGGGTAACACTGAAGCTTTCTTT. Translated, it gives CASSPSSGNTEAFF.

The chain is built from TRBV4-1 and TRBJ2-5; D is ambiguous. Trimming cost V 6 bases and J 4 bases, with 15 bases left between them. Germline values: CDR1 MGHRA, CDR2 YSYEKL. CDR3 length: 14 residues. As DNA, the CDR3 is TGCGCCAGCAGTCATACGATACTCCCAGAGACCCAGTACTTC. Residues: CASSHTILPETQYF.

The chain links TRBV12-3 or TRBV12-4 to TRBJ1-3; possibly TRBD1 for D (5 bases). The CDR3 extends over 15 amino acids. The V gene lost 1 base and the J gene lost 2 bases, with 9 bases spanning the gap. For the CDR3, the DNA is TGTGCCAGCAGTTTAGTCGGAGGGGCTGGAAACACCATATATTTT. Translated: CASSLVGGAGNTIYF.

The V call is TRBV2, the J call TRBJ2-1, with a tentative D call TRBD2 (5 bases). The V gene's germline CDR1 is SNHLY and CDR2 FYNNEI. This CDR3 comprises 13 residues. V dropped 2 bases and J dropped 9 bases, with 11 bases sitting between them. CDR3: CASSETRGSEQFF. In DNA, the CDR3 is TGTGCCAGCAGTGAAACTCGGGGTAGTGAGCAGTTCTTC.

The chain couples TRBV7-9 to TRBJ2-3, with 8 bases fitting TRBD1. The CDR3 runs to 15 residues. CDR1 is SEHNR and CDR2 is FQNEAQ in the germline V gene (reference sequence). The V and J ends lost 3 bases and 5 bases, in that order; junction bases with no gene match: 7. The CDR3 bases are TGTGCCAGCAGCTTTGTCAGGGGGCTAGTAGATACGCAGTATTTT. Residues: CASSFVRGLVDTQYF.

This sequence joins TRBV27 and TRBJ1-1, with 9 positions matching TRBD1. Germline V gives CDR1 MNHEY, CDR2 SMNVEV (reference sequence). J lost 3 bases, V lost 4 bases, and 9 bases had no gene match. The CDR3 spans 16 residues. Written as DNA, the CDR3 is TGTGCCAGCAGTTCGACGGGACAGGGCCCGTACACTGAAGCTTTCTTT. This codes for CASSSTGQGPYTEAFF.

The chain has TRBV12-3 or TRBV12-4 and TRBJ2-2; D ambiguous. This CDR3 is 13 amino acids long. Trimming removed 5 bases at V and 4 bases at J, with 8 bases between. CDR3 sequence reads: CASSPETTGELFF. The CDR3 DNA reads as TGTGCCAGCAGTCCGGAGACCACCGGGGAGCTGTTTTTT.

This chain connects TRBV5-6 to TRBJ2-3; a weak D match, TRBD2 (5 bases). Germline V gene data show CDR1 as SGHDT and CDR2 as YYEEEE. This CDR3 region has 12 residues. The V end lost 0 bases, the J end lost 8 bases, and 7 bases lay between the germline ends. The CDR3 loop reads CASSLAGVTQYF. The DNA of the CDR3 is TGTGCCAGCAGCTTGGCCGGGGTTACGCAGTATTTT.

In DNA, the CDR3 is TGTGCCAGCAGCGTAGGTTGGCGGAGCTCCTACAATGAGCAGTTCTTC. It yields the protein CASSVGWRSSYNEQFF. The chain is built from TRBV9 and TRBJ2-1; D is uncertain. V was clipped by 0 bases and J by 0 bases, with 10 bases between them. The germline CDR1 and CDR2 sequences are SGDLS and YYNGEE. CDR3 length: 16 amino acids.

This clonotype was counted between two and nine times. The chain combines TRBV27 with TRBJ1-4, with D perhaps TRBD1 (5 bases). V was trimmed by 8 bases and J by 4 bases, leaving 20 bases between them. Per the germline V gene, CDR1 is MNHEY and CDR2 is SMNVEV (reference sequence). The CDR3 is 16 amino acids. The CDR3 sequence is CASGSRRGAYNEKLFF. In DNA, the CDR3 is TGTGCCAGCGGTAGCCGGAGGGGCGCGTATAATGAAAAACTGTTTTTT.

The chain combines TRBV5-1 with TRBJ2-5, with a tentative D call TRBD1 (5 bases). CDR1 and CDR2 from the germline V gene are SGHRS and YFSETQ. V gave up 0 bases and J gave up 4 bases, with 13 bases separating them. This CDR3 has 15 amino acids. The CDR3 DNA reads as TGCGCCAGCAGCTTGGGTCGGCAGGGTACAGAGACCCAGTACTTC. It codes for CASSLGRQGTETQYF. The whole variable domain, filled in from reference TRBV5-1 and TRBJ2-5, reads KAGVTQTPRYLIKTRGQQVTLSCSPISGHRSVSWYQQTPGQGLQFLFEYFSETQRNKGNFPGRFSGRQFSNSRSEMNVSTLELGDSALYLCASSLGRQGTETQYFGPGTRLLVL.

This clonotype turned up a few times. Written as DNA, the CDR3 is TGTGCCTCAGCGGACGGGGGGAGAGATACGCAGTATTTT. This gives the protein CASADGGRDTQYF. This chain joins TRBV24-1 and TRBJ2-3; 7 bases map to TRBD2. The germline V gene encodes CDR1 KGHDR and CDR2 SFDVKD. V dropped 12 bases and J dropped 5; count of bases not matched to a gene: 10. The CDR3 runs to 13 residues.